One sample yielded the 27 T cell receptor beta chains listed below, sequenced in a study of blood T cell repertoires in COVID-19. TCRdb's copy holds only in-frame clones and misses some; the assay was immunoSEQ multiplex PCR. The sample shows 20,000 to 25,000 clones, roughly 82% of them seen only once. Material for sequencing was peripheral blood. The receptors were gathered from a human donor with active COVID-19. The donor label of this sample is uncertain.

The chain links TRBV5-4 to TRBJ2-5, with 12 bases lining up with TRBD2. The germline V gene has CDR1 SGHNT and CDR2 YYREEE (reference sequence). This CDR3 comprises 16 residues. V lost 3 bases and J lost 5; bases outside the gene matches: 8. CDR3 in DNA: TGTGCCAGCAGCTCCGGACTAGCGGGAACTAGGGAGACCCAGTACTTC. It translates to CASSSGLAGTRETQYF.

In nucleotides, the CDR3 is TGTGCCACCAGCACCCGCGGTAGCGGGGGGTTGGGAAACATTCAGTACTTC. Its protein is CATSTRGSGGLGNIQYF. The V gene is TRBV15, the J gene TRBJ2-4; 10 bases are shared with TRBD2. The CDR3 sequence is 17 residues long. Per the germline V gene, CDR1 is LNHNV and CDR2 is YYDKDF (reference sequence). Unmatched junction bases numbered 12, after V lost 4 bases and J lost 6 bases.

This clone has a handful of counts. This chain links TRBV14 with TRBJ2-6; D not resolved. The CDR3 contains 16 residues. V was shortened by 4 bases and J by 4 bases, with 14 bases between the two germline ends. Per germline, CDR1 SGHDN and CDR2 FVKESK. CDR3 DNA sequence: TGTGCCAGCAGCCCCCTCGGAGTGCTCGGGGCCAACGTCCTGACTTTC. Its translation: CASSPLGVLGANVLTF.

V usage is TRBV6-4 and J usage is TRBJ1-1, with 8 bases matching TRBD1. The CDR3 contains 13 residues. CDR1 MRHNA and CDR2 SNTAGT come from the germline V gene. Trimming cost V 6 bases and J 5 bases; bases outside gene matches: 5. In DNA, the CDR3 is TGTGCCAGCAGGGCGACAGGGGAAACTGAAGCTTTCTTT. As protein: CASRATGETEAFF.

The chain combines TRBV20-1 with TRBJ1-5; 7 nucleotides line up with TRBD1. J was trimmed by 1 base and V by 3 bases; bases with no gene match: 6. The CDR3 covers 15 residues. CDR1 and CDR2 from the germline V gene are DFQATT and SNEGSKA (reference sequence). CDR3 DNA sequence: TGCAGTGCTAGTAGGGGGCCAGGGAGCAATCAGCCCCAGCATTTT. It specifies CSASRGPGSNQPQHF.

The chain couples TRBV5-4 to TRBJ2-3, with TRBD2 matching over 9 bases. The J segment lost 0 bases and the V segment lost 4 bases, leaving 3 bases of the junction unmatched. CDR1 and CDR2 from the germline V gene are SGHNT and YYREEE (reference sequence). CDR3 length: 15 amino acids. CDR3 bases: TGTGCCAGCAGCCCTAGCGGGGCTAGCACAGATACGCAGTATTTT. Its protein product is CASSPSGASTDTQYF.

The chain uses TRBV27 and TRBJ1-6; TRBD1 agrees at 10 bases. Germline trimming cut 8 bases from V and 4 bases from J; bases unmatched to any gene: 5. The CDR3 is 15 residues long. Germline V gene lookup returns CDR1 MNHEY and CDR2 SMNVEV (reference sequence). CDR3 bases: TGTGCCAGCGCAGGGACAGGGGTTTATAATTCACCCCTCCACTTT. It codes for CASAGTGVYNSPLHF.

This clone turned up a few times. This CDR3 is CASSLASAAFF. CDR3 sequence (DNA): TGTGCCAGCAGTTTAGCCAGCGCGGCTTTCTTT. The chain joins TRBV12-3 or TRBV12-4 to TRBJ1-1; D not certain. The germline V and J ends were trimmed by 0 bases and 11 bases, with 7 bases remaining between them. The CDR3 extends over 11 amino acids.

The chain couples TRBV7-6 to TRBJ2-2; no definite D call. Per the germline V gene, CDR1 is SGHVS and CDR2 is FNYEAQ. The CDR3 runs 14 residues. Trimming took 6 bases from V and 5 from J, leaving 13 bases between them. This CDR3 reads CASSSQMRTGELFF. CDR3 sequence (DNA): TGTGCCAGCAGTTCCCAGATGCGGACCGGGGAGCTGTTTTTT.

This clone was seen only a few times. CDR3 sequence reads: CASNRADRGNQPQHF. CDR3 nucleotide sequence: TGTGCCAGCAACCGAGCCGACAGGGGGAATCAGCCCCAGCATTTT. J is TRBJ1-5 and V is TRBV16; 9 bases map to TRBD1. The CDR3 consists of 15 residues. Germline V gene sequence: CDR1 KGHSY, CDR2 FQNENV. V shed 7 bases, J shed 4 bases, and the junction held 8 bases outside the gene matches. The whole variable domain, remainder taken from reference TRBV16 and TRBJ1-5, is GEEVAQTPKHLVRGEGQKAKLYCAPIKGHSYVFWYQQVLKNEFKFLISFQNENVFDETGMPKERFSAKCLPNSPCSLEIQATKLEDSAVYFCASNRADRGNQPQHFGDGTRLSIL.

This clone is a singleton in its sample. The chain couples TRBV5-1 to TRBJ2-5; 7 positions agree with TRBD1. The germline V gene has CDR1 SGHRS and CDR2 YFSETQ. V lost 4 bases to trimming and J lost 7 bases; unmatched junction nucleotides: 10. The CDR3 contains 14 residues. Written as DNA, the CDR3 is TGCGCCAGCAGCCCTCAACAGGGGATGGGGACCCAGTACTTC. Residues: CASSPQQGMGTQYF.

The V and J genes are TRBV5-4 and TRBJ1-2; 7 bases fit TRBD1. Trimming at V came to 4 bases and at J to 4 bases, leaving 10 bases not matched to a gene. Germline values: CDR1 SGHNT, CDR2 YYREEE (reference sequence). This CDR3 spans 15 amino acids. Written as DNA, the CDR3 is TGTGCCAGCAGCCTGGACGTGACAGGGAGCTATGGCTACACCTTC. Translated: CASSLDVTGSYGYTF.

The V and J genes are TRBV5-1 and TRBJ2-7; TRBD1 aligns across 11 bases. Losses at the gene ends were 4 bases for V and 5 bases for J; bases not matched to a gene: 5. Germline CDR1 SGHRS, CDR2 YFSETQ. This CDR3 region has 14 residues. In nucleotides, the CDR3 is TGCGCCAGCAGCCAAGGACAGGGGGCGGACGAGCAGTACTTC. Translated: CASSQGQGADEQYF.

The chain combines TRBV21-1 with TRBJ1-1; the listed D gene, TRBD1, was not tested against the DNA. TRBV21-1 is shown as a pseudogene. The CDR3 consists of 14 residues. The CDR3 DNA follows: TGTGCCAGCAGCAGGGGACAGCTCAACACTGAAGCTTTCTTT. It yields the protein CASSRGQLNTEAFF.

The gene calls are TRBV9 and TRBJ2-5; D unclear. From germline, CDR1 is SGDLS and CDR2 YYNGEE. CDR3 length equals 14 residues. V lost 0 bases to trimming and J lost 3 bases, with 9 bases between them. This chain's CDR3 is CASSVGRLEETQYF. CDR3 sequence (DNA): TGTGCCAGCAGCGTAGGGCGGCTAGAAGAGACCCAGTACTTC.

The chain carries TRBV30 and TRBJ1-6, with D possibly being TRBD1 (6 bases). V was shortened by 0 bases and J by 7 bases, with 16 bases between the two germline ends. The CDR3 consists of 16 residues. CDR1 and CDR2 (germline): GTSNPN, SVGIG (reference sequence). CDR3 DNA sequence: TGTGCCTGGAGTGTAGACAGGACACCCGGGAATTCACCCCTCCACTTT. Translation gives CAWSVDRTPGNSPLHF. Combining the CDR3 with reference TRBV30 and TRBJ1-6 gives the whole variable domain SQTIHQWPATLVQPVGSPLSLECTVEGTSNPNLYWYRQAAGRGLQLLFYSVGIGQISSEVPQNLSASRPQDRQFILSSKKLLLSDSGFYLCAWSVDRTPGNSPLHFGNGTRLTVT.

In its sample, this clone was seen once. This rearrangement joins TRBV3-1 (or the pseudogene TRBV3-2) to TRBJ1-4; D is ambiguous. There are 15 residues in the CDR3. The germline V gene has CDR1 LGHDT and CDR2 YNNKEL (reference sequence). The V end was cut by 1 base, the J end by 8 bases, with 14 bases between. The CDR3 is CASSQGWGVQEKLFF. The DNA for the CDR3 is TGTGCCAGCAGCCAAGGGTGGGGAGTGCAAGAAAAACTGTTTTTT.

The CDR3: CASSQGLAGAYNEQFF. CDR3 sequence (DNA): TGTGCCAGCAGCCAGGGACTAGCGGGAGCCTACAATGAGCAGTTCTTC. The chain is built from TRBV7-2 and TRBJ2-1, with 14 nucleotides matching TRBD2. CDR3 length: 16 residues. Trimming cost V 5 bases and J 2 bases; bases outside gene matches: 2. Germline V lookup: CDR1 SGHTA, CDR2 FQGNSA.

The genes are TRBV3-1 (or the pseudogene TRBV3-2) and TRBJ2-3; D might be TRBD2 (5 bases). CDR1 and CDR2 from the germline V gene are LGHDT and YNNKEL (reference sequence). The CDR3 loop spans 13 amino acids. Trimming took off 4 bases at V and 8 bases at J, with 13 bases between the two ends. CDR3 coding DNA: TGTGCCAGCAGCCCAGAGGGCCAAGGTACGCAGTATTTT. This encodes CASSPEGQGTQYF.

By frequency in the sample, this clone is medium-sized. Other nucleotide sequences in the sample specify the same CDR3. This rearrangement joins TRBV24-1 to TRBJ1-1, with D hard to call. This CDR3 is built from 13 residues. V was cut by 5 bases and J by 4 bases, with 10 bases left in between. CDR1 and CDR2 from the germline V gene are KGHDR and SFDVKD. Here the CDR3 DNA reads TGTGCCACCAGTGCTAGGGCGGGCACTGAAGCTTTCTTT. Its translation: CATSARAGTEAFF.

The J gene is TRBJ2-1, the V gene TRBV7-9; TRBD2 matches at 7 bases. CDR3 length: 15 amino acids. CDR1 SEHNR and CDR2 FQNEAQ come from the germline V gene (reference sequence). With 5 bases clipped from V and 8 bases from J, the junction kept 12 bases outside the gene matches. CDR3 nucleotide sequence: TGTGCCAGCAGCCCCGGACTAGGGTCCCAGGATGAGCAGTTCTTC. Protein: CASSPGLGSQDEQFF.

This clone is medium-sized (0.01 to 0.1%) by share. The V call is TRBV5-4, the J call TRBJ2-7, with D possibly matching TRBD1 (6 bases). Trimming left V 4 bases short and J 7 bases short, with 21 bases between. CDR3 length equals 15 residues. Germline values: CDR1 SGHNT, CDR2 YYREEE (reference sequence). The CDR3 DNA follows: TGTGCCAGCAGCACCCGGGACACCGCCTTCGGAGAGCAGTACTTC. Amino acid sequence: CASSTRDTAFGEQYF.

This sequence joins TRBV4-2 and TRBJ2-3, with D maybe TRBD2 (6 bases). The CDR3 runs to 17 residues. Germline loops: CDR1 LGHNA, CDR2 YNFKEQ. With 0 bases removed from V and 6 bases from J, the gap between germline ends came to 19 bases. CDR3 sequence: CASSQESGQGLMDTQYF. DNA of the CDR3: TGTGCCAGCAGCCAAGAGAGCGGGCAGGGCCTTATGGATACGCAGTATTTT.

This chain connects TRBV28 to TRBJ2-3; the match to TRBD2 covers 7 bases. The CDR3 is made up of 14 amino acids. Germline assignment: CDR1 MDHEN and CDR2 SYDVKM. Trimming removed 5 bases from V and 2 bases from J; junction bases left unmatched: 4. In DNA form, the CDR3 reads TGTGCCAGCAGTCCAGCGGGACCCACAGATACGCAGTATTTT. This translates into CASSPAGPTDTQYF. The whole variable domain, remainder taken from reference TRBV28 and TRBJ2-3, is DVKVTQSSRYLVKRTGEKVFLECVQDMDHENMFWYRQDPGLGLRLIYFSYDVKMKEKGDIPEGYSVSREKKERFSLILESASTNQTSMYLCASSPAGPTDTQYFGPGTRLTVL.

This clone was recorded once. The rearrangement uses TRBV5-4 and TRBJ2-5; a weak D match, TRBD2 (5 bases). The V gene's germline CDR1 is SGHNT and CDR2 YYREEE (reference sequence). Trimming shortened V by 1 base and J by 5 bases, and 18 bases separated the two germline ends. There are 16 residues in the CDR3. The CDR3 nucleotides read TGTGCCAGCAGCTTGAGGAGGCTAGCTGAGGCCGAGACCCAGTACTTC. It yields the protein CASSLRRLAEAETQYF.

The chain uses TRBV4-3 and TRBJ1-2, with a weak D call TRBD1 (6 bases). Germline V gene sequence: CDR1 LGHNA, CDR2 YSLEER. The CDR3 runs to 16 residues. V lost 4 bases and J lost 4, with 19 bases in between. The DNA of the CDR3 is TGCGCCAGCAGCCCCGAAGGGGGGGGCGCCGCCTATGGCTACACCTTC. Protein product: CASSPEGGGAAYGYTF.

The chain recombines TRBV11-1 with TRBJ2-2; 7 bases are a match to TRBD2. CDR3 length: 15 amino acids. With 3 bases clipped from V and 5 bases from J, the junction kept 6 bases outside the gene matches. The V gene's germline CDR1 is SGHAT and CDR2 FQDESV (reference sequence). The CDR3 DNA sequence: TGTGCCAGCAGCTTCGGCGGGAGCGGGACCGGGGAGCTGTTTTTT. Amino acid sequence: CASSFGGSGTGELFF.